This T cell receptor (beta chain) appears in the sequencing data of a study of cytotoxic CD8 clonotypes in ibrutinib-treated CLL. On the study more broadly: Among patients, around 25 responded partially and 2 completely; roughly 14 then stayed remitted and some twelve progressed after median around 66 months.

This CDR3 comprises 17 residues. Germline V CDR1 and CDR2: SGHDN, FVKESK. V lost 4 bases and J lost 5; bases outside the gene matches: 16. Study conclusions and caveats: Clonality climbed at ibrutinib response, then dropped toward baseline at progression.

A word on this clone: No antigen is known for it.

T cells were sequenced at a targeted depth of 1 in 200,000 to 1 in 1 million. The protocol was immunoSEQ multiplex PCR, while the TCRdb copy is restricted to in-frame clones and leaves out a portion. This sample has more than 45,000 clones; 75% to 90% occur once, and the top ten carry 20%. Source: PBMCs, taken after 24 months of ibrutinib treatment. The J gene is TRBJ1-2, the V gene TRBV14; 7 bases agree with TRBD1. This clonotype was sampled from a human donor with chronic lymphocytic leukemia. CDR3 protein: CASSPFKGDRDHYGYTF. The CDR3 DNA reads TGTGCCAGCAGCCCATTTAAAGGGGACAGAGACCATTATGGCTACACCTTC. Filled out from reference TRBV14 and TRBJ1-2, the complete variable domain reads EAGVTQFPSHSVIEKGQTVTLRCDPISGHDNLYWYRRVMGKEIKFLLHFVKESKQDESGMPNNRFLAERTGGTYSTLKVQPAELEDSGVYFCASSPFKGDRDHYGYTFGSGTRLTVV.